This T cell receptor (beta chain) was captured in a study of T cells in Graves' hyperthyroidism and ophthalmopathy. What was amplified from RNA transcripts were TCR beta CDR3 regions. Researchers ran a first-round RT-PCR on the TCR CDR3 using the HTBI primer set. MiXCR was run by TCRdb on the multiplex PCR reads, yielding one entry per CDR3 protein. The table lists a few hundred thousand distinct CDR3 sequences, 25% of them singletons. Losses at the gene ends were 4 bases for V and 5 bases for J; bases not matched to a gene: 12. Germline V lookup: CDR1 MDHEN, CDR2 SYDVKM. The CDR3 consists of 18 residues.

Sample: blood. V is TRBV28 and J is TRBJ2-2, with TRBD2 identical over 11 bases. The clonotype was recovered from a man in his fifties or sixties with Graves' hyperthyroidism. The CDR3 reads CASSSMNIAGGRTGELFF. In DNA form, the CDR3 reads TGTGCCAGCAGTTCCATGAACATAGCGGGAGGGAGGACCGGGGAGCTGTTTTTT.